This record looks at one T cell receptor beta chain sequence and its context. Its antigen is not known. This record comes from a study of T-cell reconstitution after alpha-beta-depleted transplantation in children. Germline CDR1 and CDR2: SGHDT and YYEEEE. Trimming took off 0 bases at V and 0 bases at J, with 5 bases between the two ends. This CDR3 has 14 residues. Study-level points and caveats: Reports say that about two months after transplant, the alpha-beta T cells came out of several hundred graft clones that had expanded. One year post-transplant, T-cell counts and diversity were largely derived from T cells produced anew. Certain patients had high TCRbeta diversity at day 60, and it came from recipient T cells and thymic progenitors that survived.

Preparing the TCRbeta library involved the use of unique molecular identifiers. TCRdb re-called the PCR reads through MiXCR, storing one row per CDR3 protein. Altogether roughly 400,000 distinct CDR3 sequences are present, roughly two fifths being singletons, with the ten largest covering 27%. The sample here was PBMCs, taken before TCRalphabeta/CD19-depleted stem cell transplant. The V and J genes are TRBV5-6 and TRBJ2-3; the D gene is possibly TRBD2 (5 bases). The receptor comes from a girl aged 2-10 years with aplastic anemia, due to receive a stem cell transplant. The CDR3 loop is CASSLGESTDTQYF. The CDR3 DNA follows: TGTGCCAGCAGCTTGGGGGAGAGCACAGATACGCAGTATTTT.